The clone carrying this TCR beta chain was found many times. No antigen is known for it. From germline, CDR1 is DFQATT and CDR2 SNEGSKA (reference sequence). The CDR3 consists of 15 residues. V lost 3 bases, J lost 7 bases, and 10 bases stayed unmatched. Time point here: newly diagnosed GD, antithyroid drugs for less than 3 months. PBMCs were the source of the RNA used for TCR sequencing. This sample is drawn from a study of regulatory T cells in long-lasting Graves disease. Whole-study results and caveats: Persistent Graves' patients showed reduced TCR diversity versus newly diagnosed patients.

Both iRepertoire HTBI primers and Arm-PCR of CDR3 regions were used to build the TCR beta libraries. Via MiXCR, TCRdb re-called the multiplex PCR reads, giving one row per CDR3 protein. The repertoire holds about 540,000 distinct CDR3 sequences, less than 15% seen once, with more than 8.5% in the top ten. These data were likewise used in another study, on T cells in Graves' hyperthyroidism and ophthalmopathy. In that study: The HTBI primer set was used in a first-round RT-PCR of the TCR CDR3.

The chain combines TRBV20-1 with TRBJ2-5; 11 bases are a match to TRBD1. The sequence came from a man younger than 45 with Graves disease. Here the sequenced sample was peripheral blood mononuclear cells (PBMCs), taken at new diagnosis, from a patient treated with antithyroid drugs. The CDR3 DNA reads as TGCAGTGCTAGGGGACCGGGACAGGGGGTGCGGACCCAGTACTTC. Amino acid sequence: CSARGPGQGVRTQYF.